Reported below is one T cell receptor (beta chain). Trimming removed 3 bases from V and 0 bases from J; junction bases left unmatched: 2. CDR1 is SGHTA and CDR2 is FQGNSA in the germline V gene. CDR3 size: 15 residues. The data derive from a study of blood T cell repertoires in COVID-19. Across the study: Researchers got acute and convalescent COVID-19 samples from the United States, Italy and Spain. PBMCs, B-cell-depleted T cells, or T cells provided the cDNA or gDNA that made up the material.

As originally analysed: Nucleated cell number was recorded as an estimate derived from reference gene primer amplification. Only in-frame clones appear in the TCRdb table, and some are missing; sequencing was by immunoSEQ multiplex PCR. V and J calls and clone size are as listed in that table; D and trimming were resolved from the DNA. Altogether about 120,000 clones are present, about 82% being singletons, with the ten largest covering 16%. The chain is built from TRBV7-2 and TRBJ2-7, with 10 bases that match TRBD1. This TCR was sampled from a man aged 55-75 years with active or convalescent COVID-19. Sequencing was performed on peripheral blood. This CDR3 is CASSLDRGISYEQYF. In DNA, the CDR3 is TGTGCCAGCAGCTTGGACAGGGGGATCTCCTACGAGCAGTACTTC.